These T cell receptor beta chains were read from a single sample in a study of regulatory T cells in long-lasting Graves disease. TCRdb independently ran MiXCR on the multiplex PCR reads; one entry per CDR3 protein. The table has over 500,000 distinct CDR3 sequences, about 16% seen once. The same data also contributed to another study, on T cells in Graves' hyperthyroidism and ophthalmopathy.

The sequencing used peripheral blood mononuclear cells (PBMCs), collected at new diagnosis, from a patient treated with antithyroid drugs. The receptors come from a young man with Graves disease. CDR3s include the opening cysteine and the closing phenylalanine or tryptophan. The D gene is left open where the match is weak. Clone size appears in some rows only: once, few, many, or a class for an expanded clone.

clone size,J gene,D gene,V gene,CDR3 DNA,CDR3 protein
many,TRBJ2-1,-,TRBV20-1,TGCAGTGCCACTAGGTTCTCCTACAATGAGCAGTTCTTC,CSATRFSYNEQFF
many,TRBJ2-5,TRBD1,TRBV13,TGTGCCAGCAGCGCGTCCAGGGGGCTGGTAGAGACCCAGTACTTC,CASSASRGLVETQYF
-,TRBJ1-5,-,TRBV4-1,TGCGCCAGCAGCCAAGACCTCCCCGGGCCCAGAGATCAGCCCCAGCATTTT,CASSQDLPGPRDQPQHF
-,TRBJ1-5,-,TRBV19,TGTGCCAGTAGTATCCGAGAGCGGTATAGCAATCAGCCCCAGCATTTT,CASSIRERYSNQPQHF
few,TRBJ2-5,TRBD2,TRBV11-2,TGTGCCAGCAGCCGAATGACTAGCGGGAAGGAGACCCAGTACTTC,CASSRMTSGKETQYF
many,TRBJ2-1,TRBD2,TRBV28,TGTGCCAGCAGTCGACCGGGACTAGCGGGAGGGCCTTCGGACAATGAGCAGTTCTTC,CASSRPGLAGGPSDNEQFF
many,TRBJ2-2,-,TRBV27,TGTGCCAGCAAGAGCAGGGGACCCTCTGCCGGGGAGCTGTTTTTT,CASKSRGPSAGELFF
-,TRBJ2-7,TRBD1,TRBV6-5,TGTGCCAGCAGTTACTCGCGGGACAGGGCCTACGAGCAGTACTTC,CASSYSRDRAYEQYF
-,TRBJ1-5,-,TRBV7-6,TGTGCCAGCAGCTCCCTGGGTAATCAGCCCCAGCATTTT,CASSSLGNQPQHF
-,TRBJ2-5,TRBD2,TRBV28,TGTGCCAGCAGTGTCACTAGCGAGACCCTACCGGCCCAGTACTTC,CASSVTSETLPAQYF
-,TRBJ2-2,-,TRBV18,TGTGCCAGCTCGACGGAGTCCCCCCAGGCCGGGGAGCTGTTTTTT,CASSTESPQAGELFF
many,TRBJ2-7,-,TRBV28,TGTGCCAGCAGTTCCATCCGGACTGGATCTACCTTCTACGAGCAGTACTTC,CASSSIRTGSTFYEQYF
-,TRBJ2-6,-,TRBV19,TGTGCCAGTAGTCCGTTCGGCACTGTCGGGAGCGTCCTGACTTTC,CASSPFGTVGSVLTF
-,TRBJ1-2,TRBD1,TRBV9,TGTGCCAGCAGCGCGGGACAGGGGAAGCTTACCTTCTATGGCTACACCTTC,CASSAGQGKLTFYGYTF
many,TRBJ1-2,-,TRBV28,TGTGCCAGCAGTTCGGACGGATTCTATGGCTACACCTTC,CASSSDGFYGYTF
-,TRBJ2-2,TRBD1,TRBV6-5,TGTGCCAGCAGTTACTCAGGACAGGAGAACACCGGGGAGCTGTTTTTT,CASSYSGQENTGELFF
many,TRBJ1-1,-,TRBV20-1,TGCAGTGCCCCTGACAGGCGCGGGGGGGTAACTTTCTTT,CSAPDRRGGVTFF
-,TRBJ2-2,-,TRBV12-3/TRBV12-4,TGTGCCAGCACCGTACTAATTGGGGTCGGCGGCTGGAACACCGGGGAGCTGTTTTTT,CASTVLIGVGGWNTGELFF